These 26 T cell receptor beta chains were sequenced from one sample in a study of cytomegalovirus exposure and HLA in healthy donors. The PCR ran on 60 Vbeta and 13 Jbeta primers. TCRdb's table, derived via immunoSEQ multiplex PCR, lists solely in-frame clones and lacks some. The data contain approximately 180,000 clones, over 70% of them seen just once; the ten biggest clones take up about 3%. Sequencing used PBMCs. These receptors all stem from a male donor in good health and CMV-seronegative.

The chain joins TRBV6-5 to TRBJ1-5; D possibly corresponds to TRBD1 (6 bases). The CDR3 sequence is 15 residues long. CDR1 and CDR2 (germline): MNHEY, SVGAGI. The V end was cut by 6 bases, the J end by 0 bases, with 12 bases between. DNA for the CDR3: TGTGCCAGCAGCGACGACAGGAATAGCAATCAGCCCCAGCATTTT. Translating gives CASSDDRNSNQPQHF.

The chain is built from TRBV6-5 and TRBJ2-1, with a tentative D call TRBD2 (5 bases). This CDR3 contains 13 residues. The V end lost 5 bases, the J end lost 7 bases, and 12 bases lay between the germline ends. Germline V lookup: CDR1 MNHEY, CDR2 SVGAGI. The CDR3 DNA reads TGTGCCAGCAGTCCCAGACTACCTAATGAGCAGTTCTTC. This encodes CASSPRLPNEQFF.

For the CDR3, the DNA is TGTGCCAGCAGTTACTCGAACAGGGGCAACGAGCAGTACTTC. Its protein is CASSYSNRGNEQYF. The chain combines TRBV6-5 with TRBJ2-7, with 7 positions matching TRBD1. J gave up 5 bases and V 0 bases, and 4 bases lay outside the gene matches. This CDR3 comprises 14 residues. In germline, CDR1 is MNHEY, CDR2 SVGAGI.

The genes are TRBV30 and TRBJ2-1; TRBD2 matches 15 bases. Looked up from germline, CDR1 is GTSNPN and CDR2 is SVGIG (reference sequence). The CDR3 is 13 residues long. V lost 8 bases, J lost 5 bases, and 1 base stayed unmatched. Written as DNA, the CDR3 is TGTGCCGGACTAGCGGGAGGGAACAATGAGCAGTTCTTC. Protein: CAGLAGGNNEQFF.

The gene calls are TRBV19 and TRBJ2-2; 7 bases agree with TRBD1. Losses at the gene ends were 11 bases for V and 6 bases for J; bases not matched to a gene: 12. The CDR3 extends over 14 amino acids. CDR1 is LNHDA, CDR2 SQIVND, per germline (reference sequence). The CDR3 loop reads CAGSGTAFAGELFF. The CDR3 DNA follows: TGTGCCGGTTCGGGGACAGCGTTCGCCGGGGAGCTGTTTTTT.

V is TRBV28 and J is TRBJ1-1, with TRBD1 identical over 11 bases. Unmatched junction bases numbered 14, after V lost 7 bases and J lost 7 bases. This CDR3 is 16 amino acids long. CDR1 is MDHEN and CDR2 is SYDVKM in the germline V gene. CDR3 region: CASTPGGQGARREAFF. The DNA of the CDR3 is TGTGCCAGCACCCCAGGTGGACAGGGGGCTCGGCGTGAAGCTTTCTTT.

CDR3 in DNA: TGTGCCAGAAGCCTTGGGTCACAGGGCTGTCGATTTCTGTTTTTT. This sequence encodes CARSLGSQGCRFLFF. The chain is built from TRBV5-3 and TRBJ1-4, with a possible D match to TRBD1 (6 bases). TRBV5-3 is placed among ORFs of uncertain function. With 4 bases removed from V and 14 bases from J, the gap between germline ends came to 24 bases. The CDR3 extends over 15 amino acids.

The genes are TRBV11-2 and TRBJ2-1; 7 bases align to TRBD2. Germline V gene data show CDR1 as SGHAT and CDR2 as FQNNGV. V trimming: 5 bases; J trimming: 5 bases; junction bases outside the gene matches: 9. The CDR3 sequence is 15 residues long. CDR3 region: CASSPMGGENNEQFF. The CDR3 DNA reads TGTGCCAGCAGCCCCATGGGGGGGGAGAACAATGAGCAGTTCTTC. The full variable domain, in which reference TRBV11-2 and TRBJ2-1 provide the parts outside the CDR3, is EAGVAQSPRYKIIEKRQSVAFWCNPISGHATLYWYQQILGQGPKLLIQFQNNGVVDDSQLPKDRFSAERLKGVDSTLKIQPAKLEDSAVYLCASSPMGGENNEQFFGPGTRLTVL.

The chain recombines TRBV28 with TRBJ1-5, with D perhaps TRBD1 (5 bases). The CDR3 extends over 15 amino acids. V lost 1 base, J lost 3 bases, and 10 bases lay in between. Germline values: CDR1 MDHEN, CDR2 SYDVKM. As DNA, the CDR3 is TGTGCCAGCAGTTTATCGCAGGGCTTCAATCAGCCCCAGCATTTT. Translation: CASSLSQGFNQPQHF.

The chain recombines TRBV6-5 with TRBJ1-1; 7 bases line up with TRBD1. CDR3 size: 13 residues. The germline V gene has CDR1 MNHEY and CDR2 SVGAGI. The CDR3 is CATTGAMNTEAFF. The CDR3, as DNA: TGTGCGACTACAGGGGCTATGAACACTGAAGCTTTCTTT.

The chain uses TRBV2 and TRBJ2-1; maybe TRBD2 (5 bases). Germline V gene data show CDR1 as SNHLY and CDR2 as FYNNEI. V was cut by 7 bases and J by 15 bases, with 25 bases left in between. The CDR3 extends over 14 amino acids. The CDR3 loop is CASISTPGSLQLFF. The CDR3 DNA reads as TGTGCCAGCATCTCAACCCCGGGGAGCCTACAATTGTTCTTC.

The V gene is TRBV19, the J gene TRBJ1-3; 8 bases are a match to TRBD1. CDR3 size: 19 residues. The germline V gene has CDR1 LNHDA and CDR2 SQIVND (reference sequence). The J segment lost 0 bases and the V segment lost 2 bases, leaving 12 bases of the junction unmatched. The CDR3 sequence is CASSILARGLSDSGNTIYF. As DNA, the CDR3 is TGTGCCAGTAGTATACTCGCCAGGGGGCTTTCCGACTCTGGAAACACCATATATTTT. Full variable domain (remainder filled in from reference TRBV19 and TRBJ1-3): DGGITQSPKYLFRKEGQNVTLSCEQNLNHDAMYWYRQDPGQGLRLIYYSQIVNDFQKGDIAEGYSVSREKKESFPLTVTSAQKNPTAFYLCASSILARGLSDSGNTIYFGEGSWLTVV.

The J gene is TRBJ1-3, the V gene TRBV30, with D perhaps matching TRBD1 (6 bases). V lost 5 bases and J 0 bases, leaving 8 bases between the germline ends. The CDR3 length is 13 residues. Germline V lookup: CDR1 GTSNPN, CDR2 SVGIG (reference sequence). This CDR3 is CAWQGSSGNTIYF. The CDR3 DNA reads as TGTGCCTGGCAGGGGAGCTCTGGAAACACCATATATTTT. Looking up the rest from reference TRBV30 and TRBJ1-3 gives the full variable domain: SQTIHQWPATLVQPVGSPLSLECTVEGTSNPNLYWYRQAAGRGLQLLFYSVGIGQISSEVPQNLSASRPQDRQFILSSKKLLLSDSGFYLCAWQGSSGNTIYFGEGSWLTVV.

The CDR3 DNA follows: TGTGCCAGCAGCCTCGGGACAGGGGACTATAATCAGCCCCAGCATTTT. Its protein is CASSLGTGDYNQPQHF. This chain uses TRBV7-9 with TRBJ1-5, with 10 bases aligning to TRBD1. The germline CDR1 and CDR2 sequences are SEHNR and FQNEAQ (reference sequence). The CDR3 loop spans 16 amino acids. Trimming removed 5 bases from V and 4 bases from J; junction bases left unmatched: 8.

The chain employs TRBV27 and TRBJ2-5; 10 nucleotides line up with TRBD2. J gave up 3 bases and V 0 bases, and 10 bases lay outside the gene matches. Germline values: CDR1 MNHEY, CDR2 SMNVEV (reference sequence). This CDR3 has 18 residues. Here the CDR3 reads CASSLSGAGGWQEETQYF. The CDR3 DNA reads as TGTGCCAGCAGTTTATCGGGAGCGGGAGGGTGGCAGGAAGAGACCCAGTACTTC.

This clone was seen a handful of times. The chain combines TRBV7-9 with TRBJ1-3, with D uncertain. The CDR3 is 15 residues long. Trimming took off 1 base at V and 7 bases at J, with 14 bases between the two ends. Germline CDR1 SEHNR, CDR2 FQNEAQ (reference sequence). The CDR3 spells CASSLGSGGRNTIYF. The DNA for the CDR3 is TGTGCCAGCAGCTTAGGGTCAGGAGGCCGTAACACCATATATTTT.

This clone came up a few times. The genes are TRBV5-1 and TRBJ2-1; tentatively, D is TRBD2 (6 bases). The CDR3 contains 15 residues. The ends were cut back, 0 bases at V and 3 bases at J, with 10 bases in the middle. Per germline, CDR1 SGHRS and CDR2 YFSETQ. CDR3 sequence (DNA): TGCGCCAGCAGCTTGGGGACTACACGCTACAATGAGCAGTTCTTC. Protein sequence: CASSLGTTRYNEQFF.

This sequence joins TRBV27 and TRBJ1-6, with TRBD1 identical over 7 bases. Per the germline V gene, CDR1 is MNHEY and CDR2 is SMNVEV (reference sequence). This CDR3 contains 14 residues. Losses at the gene ends were 6 bases for V and 6 bases for J; bases not matched to a gene: 5. The CDR3 region is CASSLDRFNSPLHF. CDR3 in DNA: TGTGCCAGCAGCCTGGACAGGTTTAATTCACCCCTCCACTTT.

This clone was recorded a few times. The rearrangement joins TRBV5-5 to TRBJ1-1; TRBD1 agrees at 10 bases. J was trimmed by 4 bases and V by 0 bases; bases with no gene match: 6. CDR1 SGHKS and CDR2 YYEKEE come from the germline V gene (reference sequence). The CDR3 is made up of 16 amino acids. DNA for the CDR3: TGTGCCAGCAGCTTGGGTCCCGGACAGGGGGGCACTGAAGCTTTCTTT. This sequence encodes CASSLGPGQGGTEAFF. The full variable domain, rest sourced from reference TRBV5-5 and TRBJ1-1, is DAGVTQSPTHLIKTRGQQVTLRCSPISGHKSVSWYQQVLGQGPQFIFQYYEKEERGRGNFPDRFSARQFPNYSSELNVNALLLGDSALYLCASSLGPGQGGTEAFFGQGTRLTVV.

The V call is TRBV19, the J call TRBJ1-6; D may be TRBD1 (6 bases). Trimming took 9 bases from V and 0 from J, leaving 15 bases between them. The CDR3 is 16 residues long. Germline-derived CDR1 and CDR2 are LNHDA and SQIVND (reference sequence). The CDR3 nucleotides are TGTGCCAGCATGACAGGAATCAGCTCCTATAATTCACCCCTCCACTTT. Its protein product is CASMTGISSYNSPLHF.

CDR3 DNA sequence: TGTGCCAGCACAGACAGACCTTCCTATAATTCACCCCTCCACTTT. Protein product: CASTDRPSYNSPLHF. The V call is TRBV28, the J call TRBJ1-6; maybe TRBD1 (5 bases). This CDR3 spans 15 amino acids. Germline assignment: CDR1 MDHEN and CDR2 SYDVKM. Trimming removed 7 bases from V and 1 base from J, with 11 bases in between. Using reference TRBV28 and TRBJ1-6 for the parts outside the CDR3, the full variable domain is DVKVTQSSRYLVKRTGEKVFLECVQDMDHENMFWYRQDPGLGLRLIYFSYDVKMKEKGDIPEGYSVSREKKERFSLILESASTNQTSMYLCASTDRPSYNSPLHFGNGTRLTVT.

CDR3 sequence: CASSLFSVPISTDTQYF. The CDR3 coding sequence is TGTGCCAGCAGTTTATTCTCGGTACCGATTAGCACAGATACGCAGTATTTT. This chain uses TRBV27 with TRBJ2-3; D is ambiguous. The CDR3 is 17 amino acids. Looked up from germline, CDR1 is MNHEY and CDR2 is SMNVEV (reference sequence). V lost 1 base, J lost 0 bases, and 14 bases lay in between.

The rearrangement joins TRBV18 to TRBJ1-3; 8 nucleotides line up with TRBD1. CDR3 length: 16 residues. Germline CDR1 is KGHSH and CDR2 is LQKENI. Germline trimming cut 2 bases from V and 4 bases from J; bases unmatched to any gene: 7. The CDR3 DNA reads TGTGCCAGCTCACCAAGAGACAGGGGCTCGGGAAACACCATATATTTT. The encoded protein is CASSPRDRGSGNTIYF.

The V gene is TRBV4-2, the J gene TRBJ1-2; 10 bases are a match to TRBD1. After removal of 5 bases from V and 4 bases from J, the junction contained 4 bases not matched to a gene. The germline V gene encodes CDR1 LGHNA and CDR2 YNFKEQ. This CDR3 comprises 14 residues. This CDR3 is CASSSGQGSYGYTF. CDR3 nucleotides: TGTGCCAGCAGCTCGGGACAGGGGAGCTATGGCTACACCTTC.

In regard to this clone: An end of the junction does not agree with germline; a read error may underlie this. The chain couples TRBV7-9 to TRBJ1-4, with 11 bases matching TRBD1. From germline, CDR1 is SEHNR and CDR2 FQNEAQ (reference sequence). This CDR3 is 17 amino acids long. CDR3 residues: CSSSLGTGGYSNEKLFF. The CDR3, as DNA: TGTTCCAGCAGCTTGGGGACAGGGGGTTATTCTAATGAAAAACTGTTTTTT.

This clone was seen only once. The V gene is TRBV29-1, the J gene TRBJ2-3, with 9 bases aligning to TRBD1. CDR1 and CDR2 (germline): SQVTM, ANQGSEA. This CDR3 has 15 amino acids. V shed 6 bases, J shed 2 bases, and the junction held 9 bases outside the gene matches. DNA of the CDR3: TGCAGCGTGGAGAAGGGACAGGGTGTCACAGATACGCAGTATTTT. Its translation: CSVEKGQGVTDTQYF.